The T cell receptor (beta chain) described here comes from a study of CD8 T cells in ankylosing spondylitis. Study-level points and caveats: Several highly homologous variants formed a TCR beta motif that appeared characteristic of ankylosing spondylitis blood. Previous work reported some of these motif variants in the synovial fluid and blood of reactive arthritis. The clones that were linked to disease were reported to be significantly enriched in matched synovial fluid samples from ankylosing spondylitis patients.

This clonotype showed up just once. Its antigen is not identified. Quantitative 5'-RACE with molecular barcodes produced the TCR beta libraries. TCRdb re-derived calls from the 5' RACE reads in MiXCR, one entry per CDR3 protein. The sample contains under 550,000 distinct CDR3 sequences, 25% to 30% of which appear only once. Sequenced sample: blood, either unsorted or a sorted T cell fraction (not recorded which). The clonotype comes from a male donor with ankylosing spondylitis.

The CDR3 bases are TGTGCCAGCAGCAAGGACTTACTTTCCTACAATGAGCAGTTCTTC. Translation gives CASSKDLLSYNEQFF. The J gene is TRBJ2-1, the V gene TRBV5-6; a possible D gene is TRBD2 (5 bases). V was shortened by 4 bases and J by 1 base, with 12 bases between the two germline ends. The CDR3 loop spans 15 amino acids. Per germline, CDR1 SGHDT and CDR2 YYEEEE.